This is a list of T cell receptor beta chains from one sample in a study of early T cells in non-severe SARS-CoV-2 infection. TCRdb re-analysed the 5' RACE reads in MiXCR, keeping a single row per CDR3 protein. The data contain about 33,000 distinct CDR3 sequences, about 5% of them seen just once; the ten biggest clones take up 14%. The sequencing sample was made of whole blood. These receptors came from an adult who was a healthcare worker with PCR-confirmed SARS-CoV-2 infection or an uninfected control (not recorded which). The CDR3 runs from the conserved cysteine through the conserved F or W. Fields, in order: D gene, J gene, clone size, V gene, CDR3 protein, CDR3 DNA. The D gene is left open where the match is weak. Rows give clone size only sometimes, using once, few, many, or a class for an expanded clone.

-	TRBJ1-1	-	TRBV11-2	CASSRVFEAFF	TGTGCCAGCAGCCGGGTGTTTGAAGCTTTCTTT
-	TRBJ1-2	many	TRBV6-5	CASSSSRRAGGYGYTF	TGTGCCAGCAGTTCCTCCCGCCGGGCTGGAGGCTATGGCTACACCTTC
-	TRBJ1-4	few	TRBV28	CASSPALGDEKLFF	TGTGCCAGCAGTCCCGCCCTTGGGGATGAAAAACTGTTTTTT
-	TRBJ2-7	many	TRBV5-1	CASSLQVGGRAYEQYF	TGCGCCAGCAGCCTGCAGGTCGGGGGGCGCGCCTACGAGCAGTACTTC
TRBD1	TRBJ2-2	medium-sized	TRBV20-1	CSARAGGADTGELFF	TGCAGTGCTAGAGCAGGGGGCGCGGACACCGGGGAGCTGTTTTTT
TRBD1	TRBJ2-3	many	TRBV6-5	CASSYAGTGAEDTQYF	TGTGCCAGCAGTTACGCCGGGACAGGGGCGGAAGATACGCAGTATTTT
-	TRBJ1-4	-	TRBV7-2	CASSPTDSEKLFF	TGTGCCAGCAGCCCCACGGACAGTGAAAAACTGTTTTTT
-	TRBJ2-4	-	TRBV10-3	CAISESALAKNIQYF	TGTGCCATCAGTGAGTCGGCACTAGCCAAAAACATTCAGTACTTC
-	TRBJ1-1	-	TRBV29-1	CSVDRGSPNTEAFF	TGCAGCGTTGATCGTGGCAGCCCGAACACTGAAGCTTTCTTT
-	TRBJ1-2	many	TRBV5-4	CASSLDRGAGYGYTF	TGTGCCAGCAGCTTGGATCGGGGAGCAGGCTATGGCTACACCTTC
TRBD2	TRBJ2-3	many	TRBV7-8	CASSLGGAGYTDTQYF	TGTGCCAGCAGCTTAGGGGGAGCGGGGTACACAGATACGCAGTATTTT
-	TRBJ2-2	few	TRBV18	CASSPRIGYGELFF	TGTGCCAGCTCACCAAGGATCGGGTACGGGGAGCTGTTTTTT
-	TRBJ2-5	few	TRBV28	CASTPGVRETQYF	TGTGCCAGCACCCCCGGGGTACGGGAGACCCAGTACTTC
-	TRBJ1-2	few	TRBV30	CAWSGWTYNYGYTF	TGTGCCTGGAGTGGCTGGACATACAACTATGGCTACACCTTC
-	TRBJ2-6	many	TRBV2	CASSELGSGANVLTF	TGTGCCAGCAGTGAGCTCGGCTCTGGGGCCAACGTCCTGACTTTC
-	TRBJ2-2	many	TRBV27	CASSLRRQINTGELFF	TGTGCCAGCAGTCTCAGGCGGCAGATAAACACCGGGGAGCTGTTTTTT
TRBD2	TRBJ2-1	many	TRBV7-2	CASSFGLAGGPEQFF	TGTGCCAGCAGCTTTGGACTAGCGGGGGGGCCTGAGCAGTTCTTC
TRBD1	TRBJ2-4	many	TRBV10-3	CAIRSGDRSKNIQYF	TGTGCCATCAGATCCGGGGACAGATCCAAAAACATTCAGTACTTC